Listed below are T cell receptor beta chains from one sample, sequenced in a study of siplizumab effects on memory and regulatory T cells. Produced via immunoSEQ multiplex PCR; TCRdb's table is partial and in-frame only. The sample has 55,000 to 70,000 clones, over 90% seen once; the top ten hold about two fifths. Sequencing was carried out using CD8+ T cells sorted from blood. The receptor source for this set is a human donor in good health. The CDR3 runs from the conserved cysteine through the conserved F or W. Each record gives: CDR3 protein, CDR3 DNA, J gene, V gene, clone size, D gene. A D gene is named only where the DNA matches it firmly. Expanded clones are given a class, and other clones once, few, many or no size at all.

CDR3: CASRSYGGDEQYF; DNA: TGTGCCAGCAGAAGCTACGGTGGCGACGAGCAGTACTTC; J: TRBJ2-7; V: TRBV5-6; size: NA; D: NA
CDR3: CASSVEPGELFF; DNA: TGTGCCAGCAGCGTAGAACCCGGGGAGCTGTTTTTT; J: TRBJ2-2; V: TRBV9; size: NA; D: NA
CDR3: CASSPSSTDTQYF; DNA: TGTGCCAGCAGCCCGTCTAGCACAGATACGCAGTATTTT; J: TRBJ2-3; V: TRBV9; size: NA; D: NA
CDR3: CASIWDRGTEAFF; DNA: TGTGCCAGCATATGGGACAGGGGAACTGAAGCTTTCTTT; J: TRBJ1-1; V: TRBV6-1; size: NA; D: TRBD1
CDR3: CASNPWGGPQETQYF; DNA: TGTGCCAGCAACCCTTGGGGCGGACCACAAGAGACCCAGTACTTC; J: TRBJ2-5; V: TRBV9; size: NA; D: NA
CDR3: CASGLESYNEQFF; DNA: TGTGCTAGTGGTTTGGAGTCGTACAATGAGCAGTTCTTC; J: TRBJ2-1; V: TRBV12-5; size: NA; D: NA
CDR3: CASSLDSATGRYGYTF; DNA: TGTGCCAGCAGCTTGGATAGCGCGACAGGGCGCTATGGCTACACCTTC; J: TRBJ1-2; V: TRBV5-8; size: NA; D: TRBD1
CDR3: CASSLFRGNEQFF; DNA: TGTGCCAGCAGTTTATTTCGGGGGAATGAGCAGTTCTTC; J: TRBJ2-1; V: TRBV27; size: NA; D: NA
CDR3: CASSLEREDLRDTQYF; DNA: TGCGCCAGCAGCTTGGAGCGGGAGGACCTTCGAGATACGCAGTATTTT; J: TRBJ2-3; V: TRBV5-1; size: NA; D: TRBD2
CDR3: CATSDGTGGEKLFF; DNA: TGTGCCACCAGCGATGGGACAGGGGGCGAAAAACTGTTTTTT; J: TRBJ1-4; V: TRBV15; size: NA; D: TRBD1
CDR3: CASRRENTGELFF; DNA: TGTGCCAGCCGGAGGGAGAACACCGGGGAGCTGTTTTTT; J: TRBJ2-2; V: TRBV6-5; size: NA; D: NA
CDR3: CASSASGAPPSSYNEQFF; DNA: TGTGCCAGCAGCGCATCAGGGGCCCCGCCGAGCTCCTACAATGAGCAGTTCTTC; J: TRBJ2-1; V: TRBV9; size: once; D: NA
CDR3: CASSFPLGYEQYF; DNA: TGTGCCAGCAGTTTTCCCCTAGGGTACGAGCAGTACTTC; J: TRBJ2-7; V: TRBV28; size: NA; D: NA
CDR3: CASVYSGSRGETQYF; DNA: TGCGCCAGCGTTTATAGCGGGAGTCGCGGAGAGACCCAGTACTTC; J: TRBJ2-5; V: TRBV5-1; size: NA; D: TRBD2
CDR3: CASSQEQGAQGELFF; DNA: TGCGCCAGCAGCCAGGAACAGGGGGCTCAGGGGGAGCTGTTTTTT; J: TRBJ2-2; V: TRBV4-1; size: NA; D: TRBD1
CDR3: CATTTGVETQYF; DNA: TGTGCCACCACGACAGGGGTTGAGACCCAGTACTTC; J: TRBJ2-5; V: TRBV6-1; size: NA; D: TRBD1
CDR3: CASSQGLAGSYNEQFF; DNA: TGCGCCAGCAGCCAGGGACTAGCGGGCTCCTACAATGAGCAGTTCTTC; J: TRBJ2-1; V: TRBV4-3; size: NA; D: TRBD2
CDR3: CASSLGEGSYEQYF; DNA: TGCGCCAGCAGCCTTGGAGAGGGCTCCTACGAGCAGTACTTC; J: TRBJ2-7; V: TRBV4-3; size: NA; D: NA
CDR3: CASSETQGAYNEAFF; DNA: TGTGCCAGCAGTGAAACTCAGGGGGCTTATAATGAAGCTTTCTTT; J: TRBJ1-1; V: TRBV7-9; size: NA; D: TRBD1
CDR3: CASRLLAGSTDTQYF; DNA: TGCGCCAGCAGACTACTAGCGGGAAGCACAGATACGCAGTATTTT; J: TRBJ2-3; V: TRBV4-1; size: NA; D: TRBD2
CDR3: CASSLSSITDTQYF; DNA: TGTGCCAGCAGTTTATCTTCCATCACAGATACGCAGTATTTT; J: TRBJ2-3; V: TRBV27; size: NA; D: NA
CDR3: CSVGLAGAETQYF; DNA: TGCAGCGTTGGACTAGCGGGAGCTGAGACCCAGTACTTC; J: TRBJ2-5; V: TRBV29-1; size: NA; D: TRBD2
CDR3: CASRSRGGSIGDTQYF; DNA: TGTGCCAGCAGATCCCGAGGTGGGAGCATTGGGGATACGCAGTATTTT; J: TRBJ2-3; V: TRBV5-4; size: once; D: NA
CDR3: CASSFTSGQSQETQYF; DNA: TGTGCCAGCAGTTTTACTTCGGGACAGTCGCAAGAGACCCAGTACTTC; J: TRBJ2-5; V: TRBV28; size: NA; D: TRBD1
CDR3: CASGLVVGGLGLSYEQYF; DNA: TGTGCTAGTGGTTTGGTAGTTGGGGGTCTAGGCTTATCCTACGAGCAGTACTTC; J: TRBJ2-7; V: TRBV12-5; size: NA; D: NA
CDR3: CASSPGGAEAFF; DNA: TGTGCCAGCAGCCCAGGGGGTGCTGAAGCTTTCTTT; J: TRBJ1-1; V: TRBV7-9; size: NA; D: TRBD1
CDR3: CASSETLAAYEQYF; DNA: TGTGCCAGCAGTGAAACCCTAGCGGCCTACGAGCAGTACTTC; J: TRBJ2-7; V: TRBV6-1; size: NA; D: TRBD2
CDR3: CASSLHGAYEQYF; DNA: TGTGCCAGCAGCTTACACGGGGCTTACGAGCAGTACTTC; J: TRBJ2-7; V: TRBV13; size: NA; D: NA
CDR3: CASRRGNEQYF; DNA: TGTGCCAGCCGTCGGGGGAACGAGCAGTACTTC; J: TRBJ2-7; V: TRBV25-1; size: NA; D: NA
CDR3: CATSRSDSGIYNEQFF; DNA: TGTGCCACCAGCAGATCAGACAGCGGCATCTACAATGAGCAGTTCTTC; J: TRBJ2-1; V: TRBV15; size: NA; D: NA
CDR3: CASSSGTGDARSPQHF; DNA: TGTGCCAGCAGTTCCGGGACAGGGGACGCCCGCTCGCCCCAGCATTTT; J: TRBJ1-5; V: TRBV27; size: NA; D: TRBD1
CDR3: CSVEWMGVEQETQYF; DNA: TGCAGCGTTGAATGGATGGGAGTGGAGCAAGAGACCCAGTACTTC; J: TRBJ2-5; V: TRBV29-1; size: NA; D: NA
CDR3: CSVAPSSRTDTQYF; DNA: TGCAGCGTTGCGCCTTCCTCTCGCACAGATACGCAGTATTTT; J: TRBJ2-3; V: TRBV29-1; size: NA; D: NA
CDR3: CASRTGTSGREVGGELFF; DNA: TGCGCCAGCAGAACCGGGACTAGCGGGAGGGAGGTTGGCGGGGAGCTGTTTTTT; J: TRBJ2-2; V: TRBV10-2; size: NA; D: TRBD2
CDR3: CASSVGTGLQPQHF; DNA: TGTGCCAGCAGCGTAGGGACAGGTCTGCAGCCCCAGCATTTT; J: TRBJ1-5; V: TRBV9; size: NA; D: TRBD1
CDR3: CATSGGNFGYTF; DNA: TGTGCCACATCGGGAGGGAACTTTGGCTACACCTTC; J: TRBJ1-2; V: TRBV5-4; size: NA; D: NA
CDR3: CASSRTSLAGADEQYF; DNA: TGTGCCAGCAGTCGTACTTCTCTAGCGGGAGCCGACGAGCAGTACTTC; J: TRBJ2-7; V: TRBV9; size: NA; D: TRBD2
CDR3: CASSPGLSTNTGELFF; DNA: TGTGCCAGCAGTCCCGGACTTAGCACAAACACCGGGGAGCTGTTTTTT; J: TRBJ2-2; V: TRBV27; size: NA; D: NA
CDR3: CASSPGQGITGELFF; DNA: TGTGCCAGCTCCCCTGGACAGGGTATCACCGGGGAGCTGTTTTTT; J: TRBJ2-2; V: TRBV25-1; size: NA; D: TRBD1
CDR3: CSGPSGNEQFF; DNA: TGCAGTGGACCTAGCGGGAATGAGCAGTTCTTC; J: TRBJ2-1; V: TRBV20-1; size: many; D: TRBD2
CDR3: CASSGRHYGYTF; DNA: TGCGCCAGCAGCGGACGGCACTATGGCTACACCTTC; J: TRBJ1-2; V: TRBV4-1; size: NA; D: NA
CDR3: CASTLTGELFF; DNA: TGTGCCAGTACCCTCACCGGGGAGCTGTTTTTT; J: TRBJ2-2; V: TRBV19; size: NA; D: NA
CDR3: CASSSEDRGRTDTQYF; DNA: TGTGCCAGCAGTTCCGAAGACAGGGGGCGCACAGATACGCAGTATTTT; J: TRBJ2-3; V: TRBV27; size: once; D: TRBD1
CDR3: CASSLALDHTQYF; DNA: TGTGCCAGCAGCTTAGCGTTGGACCATACGCAGTATTTT; J: TRBJ2-3; V: TRBV7-9; size: NA; D: NA
CDR3: CASSQDNNLDTGELFF; DNA: TGCGCCAGCAGCCAAGATAACAATCTTGACACCGGGGAGCTGTTTTTT; J: TRBJ2-2; V: TRBV4-3; size: NA; D: NA
CDR3: CASSLGSGVPQYF; DNA: TGTGCCAGCAGCTTGGGTAGCGGGGTACCGCAGTATTTT; J: TRBJ2-3; V: TRBV5-6; size: once; D: TRBD2
CDR3: CASSLVRATEAFF; DNA: TGTGCCAGCAGTTTGGTTCGGGCCACTGAAGCTTTCTTT; J: TRBJ1-1; V: TRBV2; size: NA; D: NA
CDR3: CASSFDRNTGELFF; DNA: TGTGCCAGCAGTTTTGACAGGAACACCGGGGAGCTGTTTTTT; J: TRBJ2-2; V: TRBV27; size: NA; D: NA
CDR3: CASSGRGTGAQTQYF; DNA: TGTGCCAGCAGCGGGAGGGGGACAGGGGCCCAGACCCAGTACTTC; J: TRBJ2-5; V: TRBV9; size: once; D: TRBD1
CDR3: CASSSGTLPYEQYF; DNA: TGTGCCAGCAGTTCCGGGACGCTTCCCTACGAGCAGTACTTC; J: TRBJ2-7; V: TRBV27; size: NA; D: NA
CDR3: CASSLREGIYEQYF; DNA: TGTGCCAGCAGTTTAAGGGAGGGAATCTACGAGCAGTACTTC; J: TRBJ2-7; V: TRBV27; size: NA; D: TRBD2
CDR3: CAISEALTGDTEAFF; DNA: TGTGCCATCAGTGAGGCCCTGACAGGGGATACTGAAGCTTTCTTT; J: TRBJ1-1; V: TRBV10-3; size: NA; D: TRBD1
CDR3: CASSQRLAGGADGELFF; DNA: TGTGCCAGCAGCCAACGACTAGCGGGAGGGGCGGACGGGGAGCTGTTTTTT; J: TRBJ2-2; V: TRBV4-2; size: NA; D: TRBD2
CDR3: CASSPTGKGSDEQFF; DNA: TGCGCCAGCAGCCCGACAGGGAAAGGTTCGGATGAGCAGTTCTTC; J: TRBJ2-1; V: TRBV5-1; size: few; D: TRBD1
CDR3: CASSPQGASNQPQHF; DNA: TGTGCCAGCAGCCCGCAGGGGGCTAGCAATCAGCCCCAGCATTTT; J: TRBJ1-5; V: TRBV7-9; size: NA; D: TRBD1
CDR3: CASSDAGLAAIQETQYF; DNA: TGTGCCAGCAGTGATGCGGGACTAGCGGCTATACAAGAGACCCAGTACTTC; J: TRBJ2-5; V: TRBV2; size: NA; D: TRBD2